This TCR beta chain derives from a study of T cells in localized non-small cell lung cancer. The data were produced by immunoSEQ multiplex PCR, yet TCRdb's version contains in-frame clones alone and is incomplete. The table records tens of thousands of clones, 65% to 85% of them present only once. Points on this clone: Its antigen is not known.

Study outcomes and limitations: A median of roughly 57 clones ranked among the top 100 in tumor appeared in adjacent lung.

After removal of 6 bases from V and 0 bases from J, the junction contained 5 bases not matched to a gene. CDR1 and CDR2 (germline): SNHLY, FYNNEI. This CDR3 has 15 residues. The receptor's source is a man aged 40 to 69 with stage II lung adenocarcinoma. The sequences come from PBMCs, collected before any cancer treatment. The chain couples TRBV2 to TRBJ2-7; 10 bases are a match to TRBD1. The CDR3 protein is CASRTGGSLSYEQYF. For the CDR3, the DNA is TGTGCCAGCAGGACAGGGGGCTCTCTCTCCTACGAGCAGTACTTC. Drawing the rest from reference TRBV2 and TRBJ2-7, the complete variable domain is EPEVTQTPSHQVTQMGQEVILRCVPISNHLYFYWYRQILGQKVEFLVSFYNNEISEKSEIFDDQFSVERPDGSNFTLKIRSTKLEDSAMYFCASRTGGSLSYEQYFGPGTRLTVT.